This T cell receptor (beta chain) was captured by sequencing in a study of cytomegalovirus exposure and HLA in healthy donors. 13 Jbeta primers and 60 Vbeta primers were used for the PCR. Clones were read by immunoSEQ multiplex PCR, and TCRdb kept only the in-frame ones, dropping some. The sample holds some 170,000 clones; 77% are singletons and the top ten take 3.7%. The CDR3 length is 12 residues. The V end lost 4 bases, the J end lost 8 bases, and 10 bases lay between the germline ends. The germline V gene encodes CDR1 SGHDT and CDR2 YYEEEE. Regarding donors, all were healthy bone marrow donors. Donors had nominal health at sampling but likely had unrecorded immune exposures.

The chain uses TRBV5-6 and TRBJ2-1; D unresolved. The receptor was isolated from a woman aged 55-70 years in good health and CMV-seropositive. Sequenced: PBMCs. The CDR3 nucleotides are TGTGCCAGCAGCCGCAGGTCCTATGAGCAGTTCTTC. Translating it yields CASSRRSYEQFF.